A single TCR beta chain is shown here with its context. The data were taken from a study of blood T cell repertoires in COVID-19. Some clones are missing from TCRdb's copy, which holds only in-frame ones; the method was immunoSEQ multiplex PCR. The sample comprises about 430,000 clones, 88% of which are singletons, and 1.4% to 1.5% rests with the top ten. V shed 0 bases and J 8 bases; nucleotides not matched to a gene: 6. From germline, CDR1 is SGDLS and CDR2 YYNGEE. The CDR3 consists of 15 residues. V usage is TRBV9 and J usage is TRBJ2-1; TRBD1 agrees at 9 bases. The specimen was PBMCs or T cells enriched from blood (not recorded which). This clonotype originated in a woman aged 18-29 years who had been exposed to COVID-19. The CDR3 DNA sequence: TGTGCCAGCAGCGTAGCCGGGACAGGGACGGATGAGCAGTTCTTC. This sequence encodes CASSVAGTGTDEQFF.